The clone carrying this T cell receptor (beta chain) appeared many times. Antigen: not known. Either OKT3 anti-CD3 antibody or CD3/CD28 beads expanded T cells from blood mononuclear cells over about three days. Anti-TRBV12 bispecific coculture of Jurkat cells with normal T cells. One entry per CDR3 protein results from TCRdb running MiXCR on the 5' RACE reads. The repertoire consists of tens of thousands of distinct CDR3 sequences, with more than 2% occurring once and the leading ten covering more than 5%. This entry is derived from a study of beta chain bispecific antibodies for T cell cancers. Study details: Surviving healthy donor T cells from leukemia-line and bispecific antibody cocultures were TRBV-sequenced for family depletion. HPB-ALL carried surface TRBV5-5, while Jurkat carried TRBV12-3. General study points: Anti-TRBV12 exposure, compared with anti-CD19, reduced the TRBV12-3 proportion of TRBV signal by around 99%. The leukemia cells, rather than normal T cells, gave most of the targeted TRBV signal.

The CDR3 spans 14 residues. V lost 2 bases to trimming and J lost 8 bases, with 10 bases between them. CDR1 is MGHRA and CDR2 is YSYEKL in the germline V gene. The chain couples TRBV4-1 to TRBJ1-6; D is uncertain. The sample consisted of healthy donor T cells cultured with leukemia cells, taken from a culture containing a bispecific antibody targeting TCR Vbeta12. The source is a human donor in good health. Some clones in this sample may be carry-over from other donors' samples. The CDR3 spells CASSQPGKHSPLHF. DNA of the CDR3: TGCGCCAGCAGCCAACCGGGAAAACATTCACCCCTCCACTTT.